This is a list of T cell receptor beta chains from one sample in a study of blood T cell repertoires in COVID-19. The table came from immunoSEQ multiplex PCR; TCRdb's copy has only in-frame clones and leaves some out. The sample includes 200,000 to 250,000 clones, around 86% of them seen just once. What was sequenced was peripheral blood. The receptor source for this set is a man aged 55-75 years who had recovered from COVID-19. Both conserved end residues are part of each CDR3. D genes are given only for firm matches. Where a row states a size, it is once, few, many or the class of an expanded clone; other rows omit it.

CDR3 protein: CASSRGTGQNYGYTF; CDR3 DNA: TGCGCCAGCAGCCGAGGGACAGGGCAGAACTATGGCTACACCTTC; clone size: .; V gene: TRBV4-3; J gene: TRBJ1-2; D gene: TRBD1
CDR3 protein: CASSPGGRAADTQYF; CDR3 DNA: TGTGCCAGCAGCCCCGGGGGTCGAGCCGCAGATACGCAGTATTTT; clone size: once; V gene: TRBV7-2; J gene: TRBJ2-3; D gene: .
CDR3 protein: CASSVGAVNQPQHF; CDR3 DNA: TGTGCCAGCAGCGTAGGGGCTGTCAATCAGCCCCAGCATTTT; clone size: .; V gene: TRBV9; J gene: TRBJ1-5; D gene: .
CDR3 protein: CAISETPARGYTF; CDR3 DNA: TGTGCCATCAGTGAGACCCCAGCTAGAGGCTACACCTTC; clone size: once; V gene: TRBV10-3; J gene: TRBJ1-2; D gene: .
CDR3 protein: CSASRARAKDTEAFF; CDR3 DNA: TGCAGTGCTAGTCGCGCCAGGGCGAAAGACACTGAAGCTTTCTTT; clone size: .; V gene: TRBV20-1; J gene: TRBJ1-1; D gene: .
CDR3 protein: CAISESLGQPQHF; CDR3 DNA: TGTGCCATCAGTGAGTCACTAGGTCAGCCCCAGCATTTT; clone size: .; V gene: TRBV10-3; J gene: TRBJ1-5; D gene: .
CDR3 protein: CASSLGGQGQTNEKLFF; CDR3 DNA: TGTGCCAGCAGCTTGGGGGGACAGGGTCAAACTAATGAAAAACTGTTTTTT; clone size: .; V gene: TRBV5-6; J gene: TRBJ1-4; D gene: TRBD1
CDR3 protein: CAIRIQGSGGHNEQFF; CDR3 DNA: TGTGCCATCAGGATCCAGGGGAGCGGGGGCCACAATGAGCAGTTCTTC; clone size: .; V gene: TRBV10-3; J gene: TRBJ2-1; D gene: TRBD2
CDR3 protein: CASSLVYQGRTDTQYF; CDR3 DNA: TGCGCCAGCAGCTTGGTGTATCAGGGTCGCACAGATACGCAGTATTTT; clone size: .; V gene: TRBV5-1; J gene: TRBJ2-3; D gene: .
CDR3 protein: CASSDLAGGWNEQYF; CDR3 DNA: TGCGCCAGCAGCGACCTAGCGGGCGGATGGAACGAGCAGTACTTC; clone size: .; V gene: TRBV5-1; J gene: TRBJ2-7; D gene: TRBD2
CDR3 protein: CASSSRGGGSYGYTF; CDR3 DNA: TGTGCCAGCAGCTCCCGCGGGGGAGGATCATATGGCTACACCTTC; clone size: once; V gene: TRBV5-6; J gene: TRBJ1-2; D gene: .
CDR3 protein: CASTSPFTRDTQYF; CDR3 DNA: TGTGCCAGCACCTCACCATTCACCAGAGATACGCAGTATTTT; clone size: .; V gene: TRBV28; J gene: TRBJ2-3; D gene: .
CDR3 protein: CASSLGRTGNYGYTF; CDR3 DNA: TGTGCCAGTAGCCTGGGGAGGACAGGGAACTATGGCTACACCTTC; clone size: .; V gene: TRBV19; J gene: TRBJ1-2; D gene: TRBD1
CDR3 protein: CASSLLTGENNQPQHF; CDR3 DNA: TGTGCCAGCAGCTTGCTTACCGGGGAGAACAATCAGCCCCAGCATTTT; clone size: .; V gene: TRBV5-5; J gene: TRBJ1-5; D gene: .
CDR3 protein: CASSVGQTSNEQFF; CDR3 DNA: TGTGCCAGCAGCGTAGGGCAGACTTCCAATGAGCAGTTCTTC; clone size: .; V gene: TRBV9; J gene: TRBJ2-1; D gene: .
CDR3 protein: CASSQRDRDGEKLFF; CDR3 DNA: TGTGCCAGCTCACAAAGGGACAGGGATGGTGAAAAACTGTTTTTT; clone size: .; V gene: TRBV18; J gene: TRBJ1-4; D gene: TRBD1